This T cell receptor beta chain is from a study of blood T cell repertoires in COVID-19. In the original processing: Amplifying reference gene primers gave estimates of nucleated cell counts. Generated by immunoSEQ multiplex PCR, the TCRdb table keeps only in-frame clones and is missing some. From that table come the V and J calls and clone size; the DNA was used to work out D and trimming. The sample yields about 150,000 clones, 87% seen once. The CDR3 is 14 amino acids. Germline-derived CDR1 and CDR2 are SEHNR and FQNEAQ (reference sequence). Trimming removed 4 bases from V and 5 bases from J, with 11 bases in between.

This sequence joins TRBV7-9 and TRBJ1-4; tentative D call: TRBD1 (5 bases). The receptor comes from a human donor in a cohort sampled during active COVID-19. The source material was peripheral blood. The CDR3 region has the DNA TGTGCCAGCAGCTCCTCGACAGCCAATGAAAAACTGTTTTTT. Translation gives CASSSSTANEKLFF.